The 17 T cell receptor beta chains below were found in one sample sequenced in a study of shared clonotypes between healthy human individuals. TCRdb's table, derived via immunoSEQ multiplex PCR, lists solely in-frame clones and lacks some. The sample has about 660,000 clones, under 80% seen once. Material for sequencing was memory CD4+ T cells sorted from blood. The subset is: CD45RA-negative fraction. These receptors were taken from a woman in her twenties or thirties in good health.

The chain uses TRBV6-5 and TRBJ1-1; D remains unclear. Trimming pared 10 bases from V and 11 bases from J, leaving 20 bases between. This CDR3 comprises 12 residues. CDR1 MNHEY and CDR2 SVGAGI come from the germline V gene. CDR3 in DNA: TGTGCCACATGGGTCTCTCGGGAGAGGGCTTTCTTT. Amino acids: CATWVSRERAFF.

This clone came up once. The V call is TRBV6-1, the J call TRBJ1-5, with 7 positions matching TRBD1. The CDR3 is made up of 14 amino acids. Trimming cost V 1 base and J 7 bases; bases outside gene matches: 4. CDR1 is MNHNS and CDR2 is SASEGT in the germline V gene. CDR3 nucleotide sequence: TGTGCCAGCAGTGAAGGACAGGGCTGGCAGCCCCAGCATTTT. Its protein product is CASSEGQGWQPQHF.

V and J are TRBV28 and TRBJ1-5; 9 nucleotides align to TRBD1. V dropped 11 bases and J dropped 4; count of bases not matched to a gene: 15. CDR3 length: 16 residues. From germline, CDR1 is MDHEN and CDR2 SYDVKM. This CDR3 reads CAEKRGRDRVNQPQHF. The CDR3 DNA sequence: TGTGCCGAGAAAAGGGGGCGGGACAGGGTAAATCAGCCCCAGCATTTT.

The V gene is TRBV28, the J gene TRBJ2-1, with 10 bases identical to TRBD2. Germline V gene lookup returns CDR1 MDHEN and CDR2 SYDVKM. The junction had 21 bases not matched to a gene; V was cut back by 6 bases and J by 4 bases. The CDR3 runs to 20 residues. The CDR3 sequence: CASRNTPGLATRKGYNEQFF. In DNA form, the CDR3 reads TGTGCCAGCAGAAATACCCCGGGACTAGCGACTAGAAAGGGGTACAATGAGCAGTTCTTC. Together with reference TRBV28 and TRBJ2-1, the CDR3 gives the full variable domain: DVKVTQSSRYLVKRTGEKVFLECVQDMDHENMFWYRQDPGLGLRLIYFSYDVKMKEKGDIPEGYSVSREKKERFSLILESASTNQTSMYLCASRNTPGLATRKGYNEQFFGPGTRLTVL.

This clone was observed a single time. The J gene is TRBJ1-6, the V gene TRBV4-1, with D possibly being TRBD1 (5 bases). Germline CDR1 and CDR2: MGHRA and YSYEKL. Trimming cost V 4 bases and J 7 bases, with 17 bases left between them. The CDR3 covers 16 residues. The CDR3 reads CASSPSASRENSPLHF. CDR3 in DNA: TGCGCCAGCAGCCCCTCGGCGAGCAGGGAGAATTCACCCCTCCACTTT.

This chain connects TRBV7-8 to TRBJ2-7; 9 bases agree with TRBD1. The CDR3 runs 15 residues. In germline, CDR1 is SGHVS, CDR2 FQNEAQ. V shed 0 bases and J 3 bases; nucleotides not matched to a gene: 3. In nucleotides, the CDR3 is TGTGCCAGCAGCTTAGCGGGGGGACAGGGCTACGAGCAGTACTTC. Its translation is CASSLAGGQGYEQYF.

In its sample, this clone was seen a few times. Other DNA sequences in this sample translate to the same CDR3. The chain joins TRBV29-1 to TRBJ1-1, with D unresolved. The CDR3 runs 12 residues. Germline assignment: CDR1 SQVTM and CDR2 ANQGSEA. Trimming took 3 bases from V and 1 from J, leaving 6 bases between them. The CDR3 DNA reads TGCAGCGTTGACCCGGGGAACACTGAAGCTTTCTTT. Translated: CSVDPGNTEAFF.

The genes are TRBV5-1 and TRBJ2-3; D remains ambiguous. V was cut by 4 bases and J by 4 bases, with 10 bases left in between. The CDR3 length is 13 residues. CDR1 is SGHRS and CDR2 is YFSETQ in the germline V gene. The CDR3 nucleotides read TGCGCCAGCAGCCCAGGACCCCCAGATACGCAGTATTTT. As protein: CASSPGPPDTQYF.

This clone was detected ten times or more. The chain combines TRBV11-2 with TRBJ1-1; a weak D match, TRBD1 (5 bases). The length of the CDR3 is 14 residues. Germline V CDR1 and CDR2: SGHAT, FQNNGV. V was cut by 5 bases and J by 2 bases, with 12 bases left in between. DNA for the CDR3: TGTGCCAGCAGCCCCCACGGGACCAACACTGAAGCTTTCTTT. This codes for CASSPHGTNTEAFF.

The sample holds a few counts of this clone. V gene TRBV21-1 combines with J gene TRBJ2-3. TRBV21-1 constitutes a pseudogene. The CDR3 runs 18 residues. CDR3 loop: CASSKAWGCRISTDTQYF. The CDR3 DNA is TGTGCCAGCAGCAAAGCGTGGGGGTGTCGGATCTCCACAGATACGCAGTATTTT.

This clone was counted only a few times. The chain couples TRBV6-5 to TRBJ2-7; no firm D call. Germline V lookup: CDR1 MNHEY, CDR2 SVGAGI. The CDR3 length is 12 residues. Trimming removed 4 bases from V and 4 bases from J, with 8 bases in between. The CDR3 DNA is TGTGCCAGCAGTTTCCGAGGTTACGAGCAGTACTTC. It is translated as CASSFRGYEQYF.

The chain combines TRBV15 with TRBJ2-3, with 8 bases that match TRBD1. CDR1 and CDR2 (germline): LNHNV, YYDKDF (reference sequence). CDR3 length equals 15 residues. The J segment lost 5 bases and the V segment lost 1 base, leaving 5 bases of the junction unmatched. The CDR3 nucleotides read TGTGCCACCAGCAGAGTCAGGGGGCTCCAAGATACGCAGTATTTT. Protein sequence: CATSRVRGLQDTQYF.

CDR3 in amino acids: CASYLPGGGEDTQYF. The CDR3 nucleotides are TGTGCCAGCTACCTCCCGGGAGGGGGCGAAGATACGCAGTATTTT. The V and J genes are TRBV2 and TRBJ2-3, with a possible D match to TRBD2 (8 bases). This CDR3 is 15 amino acids long. The V end was cut by 8 bases, the J end by 5 bases, with 20 bases between. Germline V gene data show CDR1 as SNHLY and CDR2 as FYNNEI.

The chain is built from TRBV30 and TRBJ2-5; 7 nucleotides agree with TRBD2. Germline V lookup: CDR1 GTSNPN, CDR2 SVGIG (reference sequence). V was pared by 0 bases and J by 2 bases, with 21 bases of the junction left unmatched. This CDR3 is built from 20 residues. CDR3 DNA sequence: TGTGCCTGGAGTGTATCGTGGCAGGGAGGGTTGTGGGAAGGACAAGAGACCCAGTACTTC. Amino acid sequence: CAWSVSWQGGLWEGQETQYF. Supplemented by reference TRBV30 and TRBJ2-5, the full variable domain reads SQTIHQWPATLVQPVGSPLSLECTVEGTSNPNLYWYRQAAGRGLQLLFYSVGIGQISSEVPQNLSASRPQDRQFILSSKKLLLSDSGFYLCAWSVSWQGGLWEGQETQYFGPGTRLLVL.

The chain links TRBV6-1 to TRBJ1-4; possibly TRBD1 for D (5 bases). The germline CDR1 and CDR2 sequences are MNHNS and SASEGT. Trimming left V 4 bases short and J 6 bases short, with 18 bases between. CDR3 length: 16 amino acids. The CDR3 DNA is TGTGCCAGCAGTGCACCCGGGGGGGGGAATTATGAAAAACTGTTTTTT. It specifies CASSAPGGGNYEKLFF.

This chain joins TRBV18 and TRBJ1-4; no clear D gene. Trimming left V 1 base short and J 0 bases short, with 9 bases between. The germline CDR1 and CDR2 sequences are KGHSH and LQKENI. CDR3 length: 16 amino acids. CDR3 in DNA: TGTGCCAGCTCACCACGTATACTTGCAACTAATGAAAAACTGTTTTTT. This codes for CASSPRILATNEKLFF.

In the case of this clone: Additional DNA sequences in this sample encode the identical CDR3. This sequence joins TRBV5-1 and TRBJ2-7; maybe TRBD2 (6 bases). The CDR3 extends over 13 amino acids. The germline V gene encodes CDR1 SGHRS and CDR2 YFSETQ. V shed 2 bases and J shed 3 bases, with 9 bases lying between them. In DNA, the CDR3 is TGCGCCAGCAGCTTAGTGGGACTCTACGAGCAGTACTTC. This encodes CASSLVGLYEQYF.